These 20 T cell receptor beta chains came from one sample sequenced in a study of T cell clonotyping in hematopoietic cell transplantation. Here immunoSEQ multiplex PCR was the method, and the copy in TCRdb shows in-frame clones only, minus some. The data hold tens of thousands of clones, with around 95% observed a single time. Sequenced input: peripheral blood mononuclear cells. These receptors were taken from a man aged 30 to 45 in good health. Some clones in this sample may be carry-over from other donors' samples.

The chain uses TRBV10-3 and TRBJ1-2, with 7 positions matching TRBD1. The V gene end was trimmed by 6 bases and the J gene end by 8 bases; junction bases not matched to a gene: 6. This CDR3 is 12 amino acids long. The germline gives CDR1 ENHRY, CDR2 SYGVKD. CDR3 residues: CAISPDREGYTF. The DNA of the CDR3 is TGTGCCATCAGCCCAGACAGGGAAGGCTACACCTTC.

The J gene is TRBJ2-7, the V gene TRBV12-5; D is uncertain. This CDR3 is 13 amino acids long. Germline CDR1 and CDR2: LGHNT and FRNRAP. V dropped 1 base and J dropped 7 bases, with 11 bases sitting between them. CDR3 DNA sequence: TGTGCTAGTGGTTTGGCCCCTTCCTCAGAGCAGTACTTC. It translates to CASGLAPSSEQYF.

This clone was found once. V gene TRBV7-9 combines with J gene TRBJ2-7; 10 nucleotides line up with TRBD1. After removal of 4 bases from V and 2 bases from J, the junction contained 8 bases not matched to a gene. The CDR3 contains 16 residues. Germline loops: CDR1 SEHNR, CDR2 FQNEAQ (reference sequence). Here the CDR3 reads CASSSNPGQGPYEQYF. The CDR3 DNA sequence: TGTGCCAGCAGCTCGAATCCGGGACAGGGGCCCTACGAGCAGTACTTC.

The chain recombines TRBV2 with TRBJ1-2, with D possibly TRBD1 on 5 matching bases. Trimming stripped 1 base from V and 4 bases from J, with 16 bases between. CDR1 SNHLY and CDR2 FYNNEI come from the germline V gene. The length of the CDR3 is 16 residues. CDR3 protein: CASSEGDFYRTYGYTF. The DNA of the CDR3 is TGTGCCAGCAGTGAAGGGGACTTCTATCGTACCTATGGCTACACCTTC.

The chain joins TRBV5-6 to TRBJ2-1, with 8 bases that match TRBD1. This CDR3 has 15 residues. Germline values: CDR1 SGHDT, CDR2 YYEEEE. V trimming: 0 bases; J trimming: 15 bases; junction bases outside the gene matches: 14. The CDR3 here is CASSLDQDRASQRFF. CDR3 in DNA: TGTGCCAGCAGCTTGGATCAGGACAGGGCCTCCCAGCGGTTCTTC.

The chain combines TRBV4-2 with TRBJ1-1, with a weak D call TRBD1 (5 bases). The CDR3 covers 14 residues. V shed 2 bases and J shed 6 bases, with 13 bases lying between them. Germline CDR1 LGHNA, CDR2 YNFKEQ. As DNA, the CDR3 is TGTGCCAGCAGCCAAAAAGCAAGGGACGCTGAAGCTTTCTTT. It translates to CASSQKARDAEAFF.

The J gene is TRBJ2-5, the V gene TRBV1; the D call of TRBD2 is as the table states it, not checked on the DNA. TRBV1 is an annotated pseudogene. The CDR3 contains 16 residues. The chain's CDR3 is CTSSQETSGGEETQYF. The CDR3 DNA sequence: TGCACCAGCAGCCAAGAGACTAGCGGGGGGGAAGAGACCCAGTACTTC.

J is TRBJ1-1 and V is TRBV7-6, with D possibly matching TRBD1 (5 bases). V was pared by 4 bases and J by 6 bases, with 12 bases between. CDR3 size: 13 residues. Germline assignment: CDR1 SGHVS and CDR2 FNYEAQ. DNA of the CDR3: TGTGCCAGCAGCTCGAGTACGGGGGCTGAAGCTTTCTTT. It codes for CASSSSTGAEAFF.

In DNA form, the CDR3 reads TGCGCCAGCAGCCAGGTTAGACAGTATAGCAATCAGCCCCAGCATTTT. Residues: CASSQVRQYSNQPQHF. The chain combines TRBV4-1 with TRBJ1-5, with D perhaps TRBD1 (5 bases). This CDR3 contains 16 residues. V was clipped by 3 bases and J by 0 bases, with 12 bases between them. Per the germline V gene, CDR1 is MGHRA and CDR2 is YSYEKL.

The chain carries TRBV27 and TRBJ1-4; D possibly corresponds to TRBD1 (6 bases). The CDR3 runs to 17 residues. In germline, CDR1 is MNHEY, CDR2 SMNVEV (reference sequence). V gave up 3 bases and J gave up 3 bases, with 17 bases separating them. The CDR3 loop is CASSFKGGGVSNEKLFF. As DNA, the CDR3 is TGTGCCAGCAGTTTCAAGGGGGGCGGCGTTTCTAATGAAAAACTGTTTTTT.

This chain connects TRBV6-1 to TRBJ2-7; 9 nucleotides align to TRBD1. This CDR3 spans 13 amino acids. Germline CDR1 and CDR2: MNHNS and SASEGT. With 5 bases clipped from V and 7 bases from J, the junction kept 6 bases outside the gene matches. The CDR3 sequence: CASSQGQGLEQYF. The CDR3, as DNA: TGTGCCAGCAGTCAGGGACAGGGTTTAGAGCAGTACTTC.

V is TRBV5-4 and J is TRBJ2-7, with 10 bases matching TRBD2. This CDR3 spans 18 amino acids. V lost 4 bases, J lost 4 bases, and 17 bases stayed unmatched. Germline V gene sequence: CDR1 SGHNT, CDR2 YYREEE (reference sequence). The CDR3, as DNA: TGTGCCAGCAGCCCCGGGGATCTGGCTAGCGGGAGCTTTTACGAGCAGTACTTC. Its translation: CASSPGDLASGSFYEQYF. The full variable domain, rest sourced from reference TRBV5-4 and TRBJ2-7, is ETGVTQSPTHLIKTRGQQVTLRCSSQSGHNTVSWYQQALGQGPQFIFQYYREEENGRGNFPPRFSGLQFPNYSSELNVNALELDDSALYLCASSPGDLASGSFYEQYFGPGTRLTVT.

This sequence joins TRBV11-3 and TRBJ2-5, with D possibly being TRBD1 (6 bases). Germline V gives CDR1 SGHNT, CDR2 YENEEA. The ends were cut back, 1 base at V and 1 base at J, with 13 bases in the middle. CDR3 length: 16 residues. CDR3 in DNA: TGTGCCAGCAGCTTAGGGGGCGTGGGGGCCCAAGAGACCCAGTACTTC. This codes for CASSLGGVGAQETQYF.

V usage is TRBV11-2 and J usage is TRBJ2-1; D is possibly TRBD2 (6 bases). V shed 1 base and J shed 3 bases, with 10 bases lying between them. Germline values: CDR1 SGHAT, CDR2 FQNNGV. There are 15 residues in the CDR3. The CDR3 DNA reads as TGTGCCAGCAGCTTAGCGGCGGGGAGCTACAATGAGCAGTTCTTC. It yields the protein CASSLAAGSYNEQFF. Full variable domain (rest looked up from reference TRBV11-2 and TRBJ2-1): EAGVAQSPRYKIIEKRQSVAFWCNPISGHATLYWYQQILGQGPKLLIQFQNNGVVDDSQLPKDRFSAERLKGVDSTLKIQPAKLEDSAVYLCASSLAAGSYNEQFFGPGTRLTVL.

This rearrangement joins TRBV10-2 to TRBJ1-1; D not certain. Germline CDR1 is WSHSY and CDR2 is SAAADI. The CDR3 is 13 amino acids. With 8 bases removed from V and 4 bases from J, the gap between germline ends came to 14 bases. The CDR3 sequence is CASGRGGFTEAFF. CDR3 bases: TGCGCCAGCGGACGGGGTGGGTTCACTGAAGCTTTCTTT.

The V and J genes are TRBV5-1 and TRBJ2-3; possibly TRBD1 for D (5 bases). Trimming took 0 bases from V and 0 from J, leaving 5 bases between them. This CDR3 spans 14 amino acids. Germline V CDR1 and CDR2: SGHRS, YFSETQ. In nucleotides, the CDR3 is TGCGCCAGCAGCTTGGGACAGAGCACAGATACGCAGTATTTT. It codes for CASSLGQSTDTQYF.

This chain uses TRBV12-5 with TRBJ1-2; D uncertain. The CDR3 is made up of 13 amino acids. Germline V lookup: CDR1 LGHNT, CDR2 FRNRAP. V lost 4 bases and J 6 bases, leaving 12 bases between the germline ends. The CDR3 sequence is CASGSSLEDGYTF. The DNA of the CDR3 is TGTGCTAGTGGTTCATCCCTGGAGGATGGCTACACCTTC.

The chain is built from TRBV6-6 and TRBJ2-1, with a weak D call TRBD1 (6 bases). CDR1 and CDR2 (germline): MNHNY, SVGAGI (reference sequence). The CDR3 is 16 residues long. Trimming removed 7 bases at V and 1 base at J, with 17 bases between. CDR3 sequence reads: CASTESGTKSYNEQFF. CDR3 nucleotides: TGTGCCAGCACCGAATCTGGGACAAAGTCCTACAATGAGCAGTTCTTC.

This clone was counted once. The chain has TRBV19 and TRBJ2-5, with a possible D match to TRBD2 (7 bases). V was clipped by 10 bases and J by 2 bases, with 20 bases between them. Per the germline V gene, CDR1 is LNHDA and CDR2 is SQIVND (reference sequence). This CDR3 region has 15 residues. The CDR3 sequence is CATYGGATGQETQYF. CDR3 DNA: TGTGCCACCTATGGGGGGGCTACAGGACAAGAGACCCAGTACTTC.

There are a few counts of this clone. J is TRBJ1-1 and V is TRBV28, with 7 nucleotides matching TRBD1. The CDR3 spans 17 residues. Germline V gene sequence: CDR1 MDHEN, CDR2 SYDVKM. V lost 3 bases, J lost 1 base, and 11 bases stayed unmatched. Written as DNA, the CDR3 is TGTGCCAGCAGTTTGCTTGGAACAGGGGAGCAGAACACTGAAGCTTTCTTT. Residues: CASSLLGTGEQNTEAFF. Complete variable domain (other parts from reference TRBV28 and TRBJ1-1): DVKVTQSSRYLVKRTGEKVFLECVQDMDHENMFWYRQDPGLGLRLIYFSYDVKMKEKGDIPEGYSVSREKKERFSLILESASTNQTSMYLCASSLLGTGEQNTEAFFGQGTRLTVV.